The 6 T cell receptor beta chains below all came from one sample that was sequenced in a study of OX40 agonist ivuxolimab in advanced cancers. Profiling relied on immunoSEQ multiplex PCR, and the TCRdb table lists in-frame clones only, not all of them. This sample carries 25,000 to 35,000 clones, approximately 84% of them seen once, and the ten largest clones take about a quarter. Sequencing used CD4+ or CD8+ T cells sorted from blood, obtained in a trial of the OX40 agonist ivuxolimab. These receptors originate from an adult with an advanced solid tumor such as melanoma, head and neck, liver or kidney cancer.

A word on this clone: Just one base apart from a much larger clone, this may be a read error. This chain connects TRBV10-2 to TRBJ1-5, with unresolved D. Trimming removed 8 bases from V and 6 bases from J, with 2 bases in between. CDR1 WSHSY and CDR2 SAAADI come from the germline V gene. CDR3 length: 9 amino acids. The CDR3 DNA reads TGCGCCAGCGGTCAGCCCCAGCATTTT. Translation: CASGQPQHF.

The chain joins TRBV7-2 to TRBJ2-3, with D possibly matching TRBD1 (6 bases). This CDR3 is built from 15 residues. V shed 5 bases and J shed 2 bases, with 14 bases lying between them. The germline V gene encodes CDR1 SGHTA and CDR2 FQGNSA. The DNA of the CDR3 is TGTGCCAGCAGCCCCTTGGACAGTTACACAGATACGCAGTATTTT. This sequence encodes CASSPLDSYTDTQYF.

V and J are TRBV11-3 and TRBJ2-2; D not resolved. CDR1 SGHNT and CDR2 YENEEA come from the germline V gene. The ends were cut back, 5 bases at V and 7 bases at J, with 8 bases in the middle. There are 12 residues in the CDR3. The chain's CDR3 is CASSPPYGELFF. The DNA for the CDR3 is TGTGCCAGCAGCCCTCCCTACGGGGAGCTGTTTTTT.

The chain joins TRBV27 to TRBJ2-3; TRBD1 aligns across 8 bases. In germline, CDR1 is MNHEY, CDR2 SMNVEV (reference sequence). J lost 1 base, V lost 5 bases, and 8 bases had no gene match. The CDR3 is 16 amino acids. CDR3: CASSTSDRAGTDTQYF. CDR3 DNA sequence: TGTGCCAGCAGTACCTCGGACAGGGCTGGCACAGATACGCAGTATTTT.

The chain couples TRBV6-1 to TRBJ2-7; 10 nucleotides align to TRBD1. The CDR3 spans 18 residues. With 0 bases clipped from V and 4 bases from J, the junction kept 12 bases outside the gene matches. The germline V gene encodes CDR1 MNHNS and CDR2 SASEGT. CDR3 protein: CASSEAGHRTGGFYEQYF. CDR3 DNA: TGTGCCAGCAGTGAAGCGGGACATAGGACAGGGGGATTTTACGAGCAGTACTTC.

Details on this clone: This may stem from a read error, because a much larger clone lies one nucleotide away. At the DNA level, this CDR3 is encoded by other sequences in the same sample as well. The chain joins TRBV29-1 to TRBJ1-3, with a tentative D call TRBD1 (5 bases). Trimming shortened V by 7 bases and J by 0 bases, and 19 bases separated the two germline ends. The germline V gene has CDR1 SQVTM and CDR2 ANQGSEA. The CDR3 runs 16 residues. CDR3 DNA: TGCAGCGCCATTGGTGTACAGGACCGCTCTGGAAACACCATATATTTT. It codes for CSAIGVQDRSGNTIYF.